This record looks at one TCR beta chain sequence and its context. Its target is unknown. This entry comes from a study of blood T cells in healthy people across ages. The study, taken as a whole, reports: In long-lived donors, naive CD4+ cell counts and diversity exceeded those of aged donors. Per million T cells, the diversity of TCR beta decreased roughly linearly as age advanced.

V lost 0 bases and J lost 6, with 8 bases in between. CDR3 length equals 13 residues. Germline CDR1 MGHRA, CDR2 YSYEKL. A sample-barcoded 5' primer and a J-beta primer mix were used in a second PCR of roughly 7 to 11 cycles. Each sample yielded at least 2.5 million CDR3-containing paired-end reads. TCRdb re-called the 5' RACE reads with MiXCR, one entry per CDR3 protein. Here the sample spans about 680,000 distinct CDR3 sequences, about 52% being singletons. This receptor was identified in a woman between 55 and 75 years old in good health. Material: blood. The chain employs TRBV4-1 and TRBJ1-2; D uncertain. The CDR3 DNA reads TGCGCCAGCAGCCAAGAGGCTGGCAATGGCTACACCTTC. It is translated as CASSQEAGNGYTF.